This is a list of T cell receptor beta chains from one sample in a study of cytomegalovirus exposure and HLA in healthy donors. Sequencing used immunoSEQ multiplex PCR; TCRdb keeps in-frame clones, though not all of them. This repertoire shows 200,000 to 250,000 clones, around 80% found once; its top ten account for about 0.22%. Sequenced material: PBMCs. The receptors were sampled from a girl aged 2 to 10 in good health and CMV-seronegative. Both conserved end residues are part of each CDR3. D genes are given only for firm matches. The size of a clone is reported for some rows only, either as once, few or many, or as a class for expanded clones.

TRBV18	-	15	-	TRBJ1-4	TGTGCCAGCTCACCTAAGACGGAGAACTCGGAAAAACTGTTTTTT	CASSPKTENSEKLFF
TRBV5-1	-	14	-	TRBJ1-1	TGCGCCAGCAGCTTACGGGGGTCGTACACTGAAGCTTTCTTT	CASSLRGSYTEAFF
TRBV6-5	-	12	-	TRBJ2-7	TGTGCCAGCCGGGACAATCCTTACGAGCAGTACTTC	CASRDNPYEQYF
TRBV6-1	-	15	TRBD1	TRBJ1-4	TGTGCCAGCAGTGGTAATGCAGGGGGAAGTGAAAAACTGTTTTTT	CASSGNAGGSEKLFF
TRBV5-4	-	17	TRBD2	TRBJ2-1	TGTGCCAGCAGGGACTGGCGGGTGTCTAGCGGGAGAGATGAGCAGTTCTTC	CASRDWRVSSGRDEQFF
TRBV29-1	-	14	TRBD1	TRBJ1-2	TGCAGCGTTGTAGGATACACAGGGGTATATGGCTACACCTTC	CSVVGYTGVYGYTF
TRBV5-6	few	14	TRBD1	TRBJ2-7	TGTGCCAGCAGCTTTGGGACAGGGGGTTACGAGCAGTACTTC	CASSFGTGGYEQYF
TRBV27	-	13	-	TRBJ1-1	TGTGCCAGCAGTCTACAGGTGGGCACTGAAGCTTTCTTT	CASSLQVGTEAFF
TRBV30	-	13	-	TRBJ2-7	TGTGCCTGGAGTGTACAGGCGTTCTACAAGCAGTACTTC	CAWSVQAFYKQYF
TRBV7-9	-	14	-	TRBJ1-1	TGTGCCAGCAGCTTAGGGGGCGGGAGGGGCGAAGCTTTCTTT	CASSLGGGRGEAFF
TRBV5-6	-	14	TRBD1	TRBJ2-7	TGTGCCAGCAGCACGACAGGGGTGACCTACGAGCAGTACTTC	CASSTTGVTYEQYF
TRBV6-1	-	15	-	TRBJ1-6	TGTGCCAGCAGTGAGATTTTCAGCGTTAATTCACCCCTCCACTTT	CASSEIFSVNSPLHF
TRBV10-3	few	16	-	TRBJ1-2	TGTGCCATCAGTGATCCCTCCCACCGAGGCCCTCATGGCTACACCTTC	CAISDPSHRGPHGYTF
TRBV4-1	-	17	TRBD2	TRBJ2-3	TGCGCCAGCAGCCAAGAGGGAATAGCGGGACCCACAGATACGCAGTATTTT	CASSQEGIAGPTDTQYF
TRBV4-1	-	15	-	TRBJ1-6	TGCGCCAGCAGCCCCCTCAGGAGGGGAGACTCACCCCTCCACTTT	CASSPLRRGDSPLHF
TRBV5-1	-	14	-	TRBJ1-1	TGCGCCAGAAGACTGTCATCTTTGAACACTGAAGCTTTCTTT	CARRLSSLNTEAFF
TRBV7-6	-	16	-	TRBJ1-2	TGTGCCAGCAGCTTAGGAGGATTAAAGTCTAACTATGGCTACACCTTC	CASSLGGLKSNYGYTF
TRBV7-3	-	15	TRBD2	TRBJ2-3	TGTGCCAGCAGCTTAGCGGGGGGGTTCACAGATACGCAGTATTTT	CASSLAGGFTDTQYF
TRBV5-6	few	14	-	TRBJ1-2	TGTGCCAGCAGCTTGGATAACAGGATCTATGGCTACACCTTC	CASSLDNRIYGYTF
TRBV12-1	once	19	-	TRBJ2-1	TGTGCCAGCAGCTTGACATATAAGGGGCGACAGGTTTTGGACAATGAGCAGTTCTTC	CASSLTYKGRQVLDNEQFF
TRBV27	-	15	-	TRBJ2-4	TGTGCCAGCAGTTTGGCAGGGATAGCCAAAAACATTCAGTACTTC	CASSLAGIAKNIQYF
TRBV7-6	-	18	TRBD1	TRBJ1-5	TGTGCCAGCAGCTTAGGGACAGGGGCGATGGGTAGCAATCAGCCCCAGCATTTT	CASSLGTGAMGSNQPQHF
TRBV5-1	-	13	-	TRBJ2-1	TGCGCCAGCATCGGTTCACGTGTGGATGAGCAGTTCTTC	CASIGSRVDEQFF
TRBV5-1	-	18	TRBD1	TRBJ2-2	TGCGCCAGCAGCTCTGGACAGGGGGTTGGTGGTAACACCGGGGAGCTGTTTTTT	CASSSGQGVGGNTGELFF
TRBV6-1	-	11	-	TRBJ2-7	TGTGCCAGCAGTGCGGGCTACGAGCAGTACTTC	CASSAGYEQYF
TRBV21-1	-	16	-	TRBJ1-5	TGTGCCAGCAGGGGCCCTATGAAAAATAGCAATCAGCCCCAGCATTTT	CASRGPMKNSNQPQHF
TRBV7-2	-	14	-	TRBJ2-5	TGTGCCAGCAGCTTATGGCGGGGTCAAGAGACCCAGTACTTC	CASSLWRGQETQYF
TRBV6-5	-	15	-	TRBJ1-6	TGTGCCAGCAGTTACTCAGGAAAACGGGGTTCACCCCTCCACTTT	CASSYSGKRGSPLHF
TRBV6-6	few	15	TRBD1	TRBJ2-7	TGTGCCAGCAGTTCCCCCGGGACAGGGACCTACGAGCAGTACTTC	CASSSPGTGTYEQYF
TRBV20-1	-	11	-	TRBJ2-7	TGCAGTGCACCCCGGGGAGGCGAGCAGTACTTC	CSAPRGGEQYF
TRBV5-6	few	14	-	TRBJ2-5	TGTGCCAGCAGCTTGCCGACACTCCAAGAGACCCAGTACTTC	CASSLPTLQETQYF
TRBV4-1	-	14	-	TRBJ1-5	TGCGCCAGCAGTCTTTGGGAGACCAATCAGCCCCAGCATTTT	CASSLWETNQPQHF
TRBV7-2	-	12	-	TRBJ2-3	TGTGCCAGCAGCTTAGTTTCAGTTACGCAGTATTTT	CASSLVSVTQYF
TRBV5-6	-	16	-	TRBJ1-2	TGTGCCAGCAGTCAAGACCTCTCGACAGGCTCCTATGGCTACACCTTC	CASSQDLSTGSYGYTF